The 8 T cell receptor beta chains below come from one sample, sequenced in a study of T-cell memory formation after mild COVID-19. From the 5' RACE reads, TCRdb called clonotypes with MiXCR, one entry per CDR3 protein. This table has 110,000 to 150,000 distinct CDR3 sequences, almost 25% appearing once. Sequenced material: PBMCs or a T cell subset sorted from them (not recorded which). The source is an adult woman who had mild COVID-19 (a few samples of this study predate the infection). Cell type and time point are not known.

The chain employs TRBV6-2 or TRBV6-3 and TRBJ1-2; D is ambiguous. The V end lost 6 bases, the J end lost 3 bases, and 17 bases lay between the germline ends. The CDR3 sequence is 15 residues long. Looked up from germline, CDR1 is MNHEY and CDR2 is SVGEGT. CDR3 sequence reads: CASSPRAMGHYGYTF. In DNA, the CDR3 is TGTGCCAGCAGCCCGCGGGCAATGGGCCACTATGGCTACACCTTC.

The rearrangement joins TRBV12-3 or TRBV12-4 to TRBJ2-1; TRBD1 matches 7 bases. The CDR3 totals 14 residues. Losses at the gene ends were 3 bases for V and 6 bases for J; bases not matched to a gene: 5. Here the CDR3 reads CASSFWSGGNEQFF. The CDR3 region has the DNA TGTGCCAGCAGTTTCTGGTCAGGGGGCAATGAGCAGTTCTTC.

V gene TRBV9 combines with J gene TRBJ2-5, with D possibly matching TRBD1 (6 bases). Germline-derived CDR1 and CDR2 are SGDLS and YYNGEE. V was clipped by 0 bases and J by 5 bases, with 11 bases between them. This CDR3 is built from 14 residues. The CDR3 DNA follows: TGTGCCAGCAGCGTAGGGGACACCCCGGAGACCCAGTACTTC. Amino acids: CASSVGDTPETQYF.

The chain recombines TRBV7-9 with TRBJ2-2, with D maybe TRBD1 (6 bases). The CDR3 has 16 amino acids. Germline V gene data show CDR1 as SEHNR and CDR2 as FQNEAQ (reference sequence). V dropped 1 base and J dropped 4 bases, with 13 bases sitting between them. The CDR3 is CASSLGYRETTGELFF. Written as DNA, the CDR3 is TGTGCCAGCAGCTTAGGGTACAGGGAGACCACCGGGGAGCTGTTTTTT.

This clonotype has a handful of counts. CDR3 nucleotides: TGCGCCAGCAGTGGGGCAGGACTAGCGGGAGAGCGTGGCTCCTACAATGAGCAGTTCTTC. Protein sequence: CASSGAGLAGERGSYNEQFF. The chain employs TRBV10-2 and TRBJ2-1, with TRBD2 identical over 13 bases. Germline values: CDR1 WSHSY, CDR2 SAAADI. The CDR3 spans 20 residues. Trimming cost V 4 bases and J 0 bases; bases outside gene matches: 12.

CDR3 coding DNA: TGTGCCAGCAGCTTTGACAGGACCTACTACGAGCAGTACTTC. As protein: CASSFDRTYYEQYF. V and J are TRBV7-9 and TRBJ2-7; the D gene is possibly TRBD1 (6 bases). CDR1 and CDR2 from the germline V gene are SEHNR and FQNEAQ (reference sequence). V was clipped by 3 bases and J by 3 bases, with 12 bases between them. CDR3 length equals 14 residues. The variable domain in full, with the rest retrieved from reference TRBV7-9 and TRBJ2-7, is DTGVSQNPRHKITKRGQNVTFRCDPISEHNRLYWYRQTLGQGPEFLTYFQNEAQLEKSRLLSDRFSAERPKGSFSTLEIQRTEQGDSAMYLCASSFDRTYYEQYFGPGTRLTVT.

This clonotype has more than one count but fewer than ten. V gene TRBV20-1 combines with J gene TRBJ2-1, with 14 bases aligning to TRBD2. V lost 1 base, J lost 7 bases, and 0 bases stayed unmatched. CDR1 is DFQATT, CDR2 SNEGSKA, per germline (reference sequence). The CDR3 has 14 amino acids. Written as DNA, the CDR3 is TGCAGTGCTAGAGGACTAGCGGGAGGGAATGAGCAGTTCTTC. Amino acids: CSARGLAGGNEQFF.

The chain recombines TRBV27 with TRBJ2-5; no reliable D call. With 3 bases removed from V and 0 bases from J, the gap between germline ends came to 5 bases. This CDR3 is 13 amino acids long. Germline V gene data show CDR1 as MNHEY and CDR2 as SMNVEV (reference sequence). The CDR3 loop is CASSFLDQETQYF. Written as DNA, the CDR3 is TGTGCCAGCAGTTTTCTCGACCAAGAGACCCAGTACTTC.